Sequencing of this TCR beta chain was carried out in a study of T cell responses to AZD1222 COVID-19 vaccine. Study-wide context: Analysis merged second doses at about 4 or about 12 weeks. General study results and limits: Researchers took repertoire samples only after the peak T cell response had come. Spike-wide coverage was observed for vaccine-associated CD4 TCRs, with dominant responses at 160-218 and 743-854.

The CDR3 loop spans 14 amino acids. CDR1 is SGHNT, CDR2 YYREEE, per germline (reference sequence). V gave up 6 bases and J gave up 5 bases; unmatched junction bases: 10. Concerning this clone itself: Its cognate antigen is unknown.

The table came from immunoSEQ multiplex PCR; TCRdb's copy has only in-frame clones and leaves some out. Of tens of thousands of clones in the sample, around 84% are singletons; the top ten hold roughly 10%. This receptor was obtained from an adult in good health. V and J are TRBV5-4 and TRBJ1-2; TRBD1 matches 7 bases. The sample consisted of peripheral blood, taken on day 0 of AZD1222 vaccination. The CDR3 here is CASNTGASGYGYTF. The CDR3 DNA follows: TGTGCCAGCAACACAGGGGCGTCTGGATATGGCTACACCTTC.